This note documents a single T cell receptor beta chain sequence. Its antigen is undetermined. These data belong to a study of cytomegalovirus exposure and HLA in healthy donors. Overall study: Most donors, 80% to 90% of 398 genotyped, fell in the Caucasian-associated ancestry cluster. Study outcomes and limitations: Investigators reported fewer than 200 TCR beta chains as tied to cytomegalovirus.

The study ran its PCR with 60 Vbeta and 13 Jbeta primers. Generated by immunoSEQ multiplex PCR, the TCRdb table keeps only in-frame clones and is missing some. This table holds 100,000 to 150,000 clones, over 70% found once. Per the germline V gene, CDR1 is SQVTM and CDR2 is ANQGSEA. The CDR3 contains 13 residues. Trimming at V came to 1 base and at J to 6 bases, leaving 4 bases not matched to a gene. This chain uses TRBV29-1 with TRBJ2-3; 7 bases line up with TRBD2. The TCR comes from a woman under 30 in good health and CMV-seronegative. The sample consisted of PBMCs. DNA for the CDR3: TGCAGCGTTGAAGGCGGGAGCATGGATACGCAGTATTTT. Translating gives CSVEGGSMDTQYF.